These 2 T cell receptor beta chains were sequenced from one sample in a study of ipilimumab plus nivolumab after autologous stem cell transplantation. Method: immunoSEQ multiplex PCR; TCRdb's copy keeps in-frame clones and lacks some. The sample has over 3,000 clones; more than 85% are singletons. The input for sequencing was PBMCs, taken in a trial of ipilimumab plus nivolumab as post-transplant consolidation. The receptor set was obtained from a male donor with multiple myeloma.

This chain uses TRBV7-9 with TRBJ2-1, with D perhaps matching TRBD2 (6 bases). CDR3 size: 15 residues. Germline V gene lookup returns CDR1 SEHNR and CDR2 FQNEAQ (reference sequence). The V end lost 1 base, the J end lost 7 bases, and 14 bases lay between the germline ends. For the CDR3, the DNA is TGTGCCAGCAGCTTAGTAGGGGATGCGGGGAATGAGCAGTTCTTC. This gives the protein CASSLVGDAGNEQFF.

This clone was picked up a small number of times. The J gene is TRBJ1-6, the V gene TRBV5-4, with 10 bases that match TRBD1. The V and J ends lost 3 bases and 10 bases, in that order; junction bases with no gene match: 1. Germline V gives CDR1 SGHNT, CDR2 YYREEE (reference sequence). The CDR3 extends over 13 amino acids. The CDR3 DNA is TGTGCCAGCAGCTGGGACAGGGGATCACCCCTCCACTTT. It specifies CASSWDRGSPLHF.